This paragraph reports one TCR beta chain. The antigen remains unidentified. The data belong to a study of T cell responses to AZD1222 COVID-19 vaccine. Study results and caveats: Baseline serology detected seropositivity in only six or seven AZD1222 recipients. Females made up more of the donors, who were largely white British, and clonal diversity may have come out too low. Repertoires were obtained only post-peak T cell response.

This CDR3 has 15 amino acids. CDR1 is MGHRA, CDR2 YSYEKL, per germline. Trimming cost V 1 base and J 7 bases, with 14 bases left between them. This table comes from immunoSEQ multiplex PCR, and its TCRdb copy is limited to in-frame clones, with some not included. Of over 65,000 clones in the sample, around 80% were seen once. The chain is built from TRBV4-1 and TRBJ1-5; tentative D call: TRBD1 (5 bases). This TCR came from an adult in good health. The sample here was peripheral blood, taken on day 0 of AZD1222 vaccination. In DNA, the CDR3 is TGCGCCAGCAGCCAAGTCTTATTGGGGGGGCAGCCCCAGCATTTT. Translation: CASSQVLLGGQPQHF.